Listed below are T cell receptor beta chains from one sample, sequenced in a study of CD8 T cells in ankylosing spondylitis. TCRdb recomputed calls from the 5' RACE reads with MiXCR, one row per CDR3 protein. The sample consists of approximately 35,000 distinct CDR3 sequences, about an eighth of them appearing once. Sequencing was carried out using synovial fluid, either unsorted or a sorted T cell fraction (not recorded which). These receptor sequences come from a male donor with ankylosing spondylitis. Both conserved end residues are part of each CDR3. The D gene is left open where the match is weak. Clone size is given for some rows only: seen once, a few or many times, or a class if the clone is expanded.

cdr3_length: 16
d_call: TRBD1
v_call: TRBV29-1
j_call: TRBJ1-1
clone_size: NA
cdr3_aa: CSVEALGQGFRTEAFF
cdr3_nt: TGCAGCGTTGAAGCCCTCGGACAGGGTTTTCGCACTGAAGCTTTCTTT

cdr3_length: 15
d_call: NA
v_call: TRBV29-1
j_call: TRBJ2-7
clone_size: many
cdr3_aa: CSVRYYGRYSYEQYF
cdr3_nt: TGCAGCGTTCGTTATTATGGGCGCTACTCCTACGAGCAGTACTTC

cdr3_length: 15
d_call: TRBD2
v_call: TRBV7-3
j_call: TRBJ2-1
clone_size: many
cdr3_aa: CASSPRTSGYNEQFF
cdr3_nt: TGTGCCAGCAGCCCGAGGACTAGCGGTTACAATGAGCAGTTCTTC

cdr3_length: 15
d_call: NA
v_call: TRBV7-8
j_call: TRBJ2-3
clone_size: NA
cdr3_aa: CASSLWGGAGDTQYF
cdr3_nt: TGTGCCAGCAGCTTATGGGGGGGCGCGGGGGATACGCAGTATTTT

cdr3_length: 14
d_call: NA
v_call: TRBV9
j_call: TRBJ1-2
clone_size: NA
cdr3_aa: CASSGPGGGYGYTF
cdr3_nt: TGTGCCAGCAGCGGCCCCGGGGGAGGCTATGGCTACACCTTC

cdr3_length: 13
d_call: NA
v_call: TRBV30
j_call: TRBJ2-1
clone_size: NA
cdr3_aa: CAWKRGIYNEQFF
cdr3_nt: TGTGCCTGGAAACGGGGTATCTACAATGAGCAGTTCTTC

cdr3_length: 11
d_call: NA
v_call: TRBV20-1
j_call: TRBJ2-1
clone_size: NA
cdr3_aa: CSARAGSEQFF
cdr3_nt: TGCAGTGCTAGAGCGGGCAGTGAGCAGTTCTTC

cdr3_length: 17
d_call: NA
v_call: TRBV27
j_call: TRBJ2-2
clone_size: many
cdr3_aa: CASSPDRMSANTGELFF
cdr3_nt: TGTGCCAGCAGTCCGGACAGAATGTCCGCGAACACCGGGGAGCTGTTTTTT

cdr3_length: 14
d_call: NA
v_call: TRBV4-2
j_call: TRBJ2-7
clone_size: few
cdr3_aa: CASSEQVEVYEQYF
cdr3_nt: TGTGCCAGCAGCGAGCAAGTGGAAGTCTACGAGCAGTACTTC

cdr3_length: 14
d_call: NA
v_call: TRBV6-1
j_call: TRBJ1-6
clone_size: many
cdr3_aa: CASREGTYNSPLHF
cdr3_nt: TGTGCCAGCAGGGAGGGAACTTATAATTCACCCCTCCACTTT